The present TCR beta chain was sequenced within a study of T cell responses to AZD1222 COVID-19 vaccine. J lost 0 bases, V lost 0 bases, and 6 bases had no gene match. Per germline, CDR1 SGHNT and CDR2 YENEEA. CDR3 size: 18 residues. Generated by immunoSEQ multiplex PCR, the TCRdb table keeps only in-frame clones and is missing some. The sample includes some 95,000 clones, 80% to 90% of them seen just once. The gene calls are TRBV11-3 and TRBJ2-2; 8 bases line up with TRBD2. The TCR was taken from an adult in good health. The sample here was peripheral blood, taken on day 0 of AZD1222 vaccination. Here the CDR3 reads CASSLDRPTSANTGELFF. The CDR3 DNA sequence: TGTGCCAGCAGCTTAGATAGGCCGACTAGCGCGAACACCGGGGAGCTGTTTTTT.